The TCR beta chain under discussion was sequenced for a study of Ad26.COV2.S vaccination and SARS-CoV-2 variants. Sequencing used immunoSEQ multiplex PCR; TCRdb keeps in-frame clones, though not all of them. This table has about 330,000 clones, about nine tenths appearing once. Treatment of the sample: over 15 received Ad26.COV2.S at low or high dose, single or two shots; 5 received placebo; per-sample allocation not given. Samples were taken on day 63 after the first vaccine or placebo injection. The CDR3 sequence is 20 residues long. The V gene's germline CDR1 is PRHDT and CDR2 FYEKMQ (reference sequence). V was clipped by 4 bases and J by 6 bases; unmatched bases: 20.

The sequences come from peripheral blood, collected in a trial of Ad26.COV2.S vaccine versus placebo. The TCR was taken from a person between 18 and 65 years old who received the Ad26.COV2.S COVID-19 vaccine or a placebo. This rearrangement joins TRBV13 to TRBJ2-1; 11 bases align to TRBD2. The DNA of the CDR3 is TGTGCCAGCAGCTCACCCCGAGGGTCCGTAGCGGGAGGGACGGTCAATGAGCAGTTCTTC. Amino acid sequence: CASSSPRGSVAGGTVNEQFF.